This T cell receptor (beta chain) is drawn from a study of blood T cell repertoires in COVID-19. Study-wide background: T cells, B-cell-depleted T cells, or PBMCs provided the cDNA or gDNA that served as material.

The CDR3 spans 15 residues. Germline V CDR1 and CDR2: SGDLS, YYNGEE. Between the trimmed V and J ends, which lost 4 bases and 8 bases, there was a span of 16 bases. Source study methods: Scientists estimated how many nucleated cells there were by amplifying reference gene primers. Generated by immunoSEQ multiplex PCR, the TCRdb table keeps only in-frame clones and is missing some. For V, J and clone size, that table is used; D and trimming come from the DNA. The profile covers about 160,000 clones, with approximately 90% appearing a single time and approximately 2% taken by the ten largest. This clone was observed a few times.

This chain uses TRBV9 with TRBJ1-6, with a tentative D call TRBD1 (5 bases). This sequence was found in a man younger than 35 with acute or convalescent COVID-19. The sample comprised peripheral blood. CDR3 loop: CASSRRTGVDSPLHF. CDR3 sequence (DNA): TGTGCCAGCAGCCGTAGGACGGGGGTAGATTCACCCCTCCACTTT. Using reference TRBV9 and TRBJ1-6 for the parts outside the CDR3, the full variable domain is DSGVTQTPKHLITATGQRVTLRCSPRSGDLSVYWYQQSLDQGLQFLIQYYNGEERAKGNILERFSAQQFPDLHSELNLSSLELGDSALYFCASSRRTGVDSPLHFGNGTRLTVT.